This T cell receptor beta chain was sequenced in a study of T cell repertoires in cytomegalovirus infection. Concerning this clonotype: The antigen is unknown.

V was pared by 5 bases and J by 1 base, with 11 bases between. Germline V gene lookup returns CDR1 LNHDA and CDR2 SQIVND (reference sequence). The length of the CDR3 is 15 residues. TCRdb fed the reads into MiXCR, producing one record per CDR3 protein. The data hold some 920,000 distinct CDR3 sequences, with about a third observed a single time. This chain joins TRBV19 and TRBJ2-2; D unclear. The source is a human donor in good health (CMV status not recorded). Some clones in this sample may be carry-over from other donors' samples. The sample was cultured CD8+ T cells from PBMCs, taken from culture after CMV antigen stimulation. The CDR3 spells CASSPLEMNTGELFF. As DNA, the CDR3 is TGTGCCAGTAGTCCCTTGGAGATGAACACCGGGGAGCTGTTTTTT. The full variable domain, completed using reference TRBV19 and TRBJ2-2, is DGGITQSPKYLFRKEGQNVTLSCEQNLNHDAMYWYRQDPGQGLRLIYYSQIVNDFQKGDIAEGYSVSREKKESFPLTVTSAQKNPTAFYLCASSPLEMNTGELFFGEGSRLTVL.